The following is a T cell receptor (beta chain) sequence with its context. As yet, its antigen is unknown. Per the germline V gene, CDR1 is SEHNR and CDR2 is FQNEAQ (reference sequence). Trimming removed 3 bases from V and 3 bases from J, with 11 bases in between. This CDR3 is 14 amino acids long. The sample belongs to a study of siplizumab effects on memory and regulatory T cells. Study observations and caveats: The study found that mappable alloreactive CD4+ clones averaged around 69% Treg-derived with siplizumab and approximately 27% in controls. No naive or memory phenotype could be assigned to roughly 75-95% of proliferating clones. Just a small share of alloreactive clones was traced back to unstimulated subsets.

Data came from immunoSEQ multiplex PCR; TCRdb stores just in-frame clones and leaves some out. In the table there are 100,000 or so clones, about 90% of which are singletons. The origin of this receptor is a human donor in good health. The V gene is TRBV7-9, the J gene TRBJ1-2; no firm D call. Source material: CD4+ T cells sorted from blood. DNA for the CDR3: TGTGCCAGCAGCTTGGTCCATGGATACTATGGCTACACCTTC. This sequence encodes CASSLVHGYYGYTF.